Shown below are 26 T cell receptor beta chains from a single sample sequenced in a study of control samples from healthy donors and cancer patients. Libraries were prepared by immunoSEQ multiplex PCR; TCRdb keeps only in-frame clonotypes and omits some of them. This sample has roughly 120,000 clones; about 93% occur once, and the top ten carry more than 1.5%. Sequenced sample: PBMCs. Receptors were obtained from a man aged 50 or older with head and neck cancer.

J is TRBJ2-5 and V is TRBV6-5, with D possibly being TRBD2 (5 bases). The V end lost 8 bases, the J end lost 5 bases, and 21 bases lay between the germline ends. Germline V lookup: CDR1 MNHEY, CDR2 SVGAGI. The length of the CDR3 is 15 residues. The CDR3 sequence is CASAPTNSRQETQYF. As DNA, the CDR3 is TGTGCCAGCGCCCCGACTAACTCCCGGCAGGAGACCCAGTACTTC.

The chain uses TRBV12-5 and TRBJ2-3; 8 bases match TRBD2. This CDR3 is built from 17 residues. V was pared by 1 base and J by 0 bases, with 6 bases of the junction left unmatched. Germline V gene lookup returns CDR1 LGHNT and CDR2 FRNRAP. CDR3 sequence reads: CASGLGGLAASTDTQYF. CDR3 bases: TGTGCTAGTGGTTTGGGAGGACTAGCTGCCAGCACAGATACGCAGTATTTT.

The V gene is TRBV24-1, the J gene TRBJ2-1, with TRBD2 identical over 11 bases. V dropped 5 bases and J dropped 0; count of bases not matched to a gene: 8. The length of the CDR3 is 18 residues. Germline CDR1 is KGHDR and CDR2 is SFDVKD. CDR3: CATSGVSGGAGSYNEQFF. The CDR3 DNA follows: TGTGCCACCAGTGGAGTTAGCGGGGGGGCGGGCTCCTACAATGAGCAGTTCTTC.

J is TRBJ2-7 and V is TRBV11-2; D tentatively fits TRBD1 or TRBD2 (5 bases each). V lost 6 bases to trimming and J lost 3 bases, with 15 bases between them. The length of the CDR3 is 14 residues. The V gene's germline CDR1 is SGHAT and CDR2 FQNNGV. In DNA, the CDR3 is TGTGCCAGCAGACCCCGGGGACGGCTCTACGAGCAGTACTTC. This codes for CASRPRGRLYEQYF.

DNA for the CDR3: TGTGCCAGCAGCTTGGAGGGGACAGGGGGCTGGGCAGATACGCAGTATTTT. This gives the protein CASSLEGTGGWADTQYF. The chain has TRBV5-4 and TRBJ2-3; 12 bases align to TRBD1. After removal of 0 bases from V and 4 bases from J, the junction contained 6 bases not matched to a gene. CDR3 length: 17 residues. The V gene's germline CDR1 is SGHNT and CDR2 YYREEE (reference sequence).

This CDR3 reads CASSQDHRPLGPIAKNIQYF. The CDR3 DNA reads as TGCGCCAGCAGCCAAGACCACAGACCCCTAGGACCTATAGCCAAAAACATTCAGTACTTC. This chain connects TRBV4-1 to TRBJ2-4; D gene ambiguous. The V end lost 0 bases, the J end lost 0 bases, and 21 bases lay between the germline ends. This CDR3 is 20 amino acids long. Germline V gene sequence: CDR1 MGHRA, CDR2 YSYEKL.

The rearrangement uses TRBV4-2 and TRBJ2-3, with TRBD2 matching over 9 bases. V was clipped by 1 base and J by 7 bases; unmatched bases: 6. The CDR3 contains 15 residues. Germline values: CDR1 LGHNA, CDR2 YNFKEQ. CDR3: CASSQGLAGTNTQYF. DNA for the CDR3: TGTGCCAGCAGCCAAGGCCTAGCGGGGACTAATACGCAGTATTTT.

V is TRBV19 and J is TRBJ2-2, with D perhaps TRBD1 (6 bases). Germline V lookup: CDR1 LNHDA, CDR2 SQIVND (reference sequence). CDR3 length equals 14 residues. The V end lost 4 bases, the J end lost 7 bases, and 13 bases lay between the germline ends. In nucleotides, the CDR3 is TGTGCCAGTAGTAAGGTCCAGGGGATCGGGGAGCTGTTTTTT. Translation gives CASSKVQGIGELFF.

The rearrangement links TRBV10-3 to TRBJ2-7, with D perhaps TRBD2 (6 bases). CDR3 length: 12 residues. V was cut by 4 bases and J by 3 bases, with 7 bases left in between. Germline V CDR1 and CDR2: ENHRY, SYGVKD. The CDR3 loop is CAISGRDYEQYF. Written as DNA, the CDR3 is TGTGCCATCAGTGGGCGGGACTACGAGCAGTACTTC.

The chain couples TRBV2 to TRBJ1-1; 9 nucleotides line up with TRBD1. Germline V lookup: CDR1 SNHLY, CDR2 FYNNEI. V lost 8 bases, J lost 5 bases, and 9 bases stayed unmatched. This CDR3 has 14 residues. CDR3 sequence reads: CASDITGGWTEAFF. The DNA of the CDR3 is TGTGCCAGCGATATCACAGGGGGCTGGACTGAAGCTTTCTTT.

The chain combines TRBV7-6 with TRBJ2-5; D remains unclear. Germline V gene data show CDR1 as SGHVS and CDR2 as FNYEAQ. The V end was cut by 6 bases, the J end by 5 bases, with 4 bases between. The CDR3 extends over 10 amino acids. The CDR3 nucleotides read TGTGCCAGCAGGGGGGAGACCCAGTACTTC. Residues: CASRGETQYF.

The V call is TRBV6-4, the J call TRBJ1-2; a possible D gene is TRBD1 (6 bases). The germline V and J ends were trimmed by 6 bases and 8 bases, with 25 bases remaining between them. This CDR3 is 16 amino acids long. CDR1 and CDR2 from the germline V gene are MRHNA and SNTAGT. Here the CDR3 DNA reads TGTGCCAGCAGAGATCACCGGGACAACCGACTGGGGGGCTACACCTTC. It encodes CASRDHRDNRLGGYTF.

Written as DNA, the CDR3 is TGTGCCAGCAGCTTAGGCTCTGGGCGGACGGGTGTGGGTGAAGCTTTCTTT. Amino acids: CASSLGSGRTGVGEAFF. The V gene is TRBV7-2, the J gene TRBJ1-1, with D unresolved. The CDR3 loop spans 17 amino acids. The germline V gene has CDR1 SGHTA and CDR2 FQGNSA. The ends were cut back, 1 base at V and 7 bases at J, with 22 bases in the middle.

The genes are TRBV6-5 and TRBJ2-1; 8 nucleotides align to TRBD1. Looked up from germline, CDR1 is MNHEY and CDR2 is SVGAGI. The length of the CDR3 is 15 residues. Germline trimming cut 4 bases from V and 7 bases from J; bases unmatched to any gene: 9. This CDR3 is CASSSGDRPPNEQFF. The CDR3 nucleotides are TGTGCCAGCAGTTCAGGGGACAGGCCTCCGAATGAGCAGTTCTTC.

The genes are TRBV5-6 and TRBJ2-1; D is possibly TRBD1 (5 bases). V lost 3 bases, J lost 0 bases, and 10 bases lay in between. This CDR3 region has 15 residues. Germline values: CDR1 SGHDT, CDR2 YYEEEE. The CDR3 DNA follows: TGTGCCAGCAGCTCTAGACAGTTCTCCTACAATGAGCAGTTCTTC. It is translated as CASSSRQFSYNEQFF.

The V call is TRBV6-5, the J call TRBJ1-2; perhaps TRBD1 as D (6 bases). V was pared by 7 bases and J by 1 base, with 16 bases between. The CDR3 contains 15 residues. The germline CDR1 and CDR2 sequences are MNHEY and SVGAGI. The CDR3 DNA reads as TGTGCCAGCACCCCTCAGGGGATGTTTAACTATGGCTACACCTTC. This encodes CASTPQGMFNYGYTF.

The CDR3 nucleotides are TGTGCCAGCAGCCCAACCTCGGGACTAGCGGGGACCACAGATACGCAGTATTTT. Protein sequence: CASSPTSGLAGTTDTQYF. This chain joins TRBV7-2 and TRBJ2-3, with TRBD2 identical over 13 bases. CDR3 length equals 18 residues. Germline lookup yields CDR1 SGHTA and CDR2 FQGNSA. With 5 bases clipped from V and 2 bases from J, the junction kept 10 bases outside the gene matches. Full variable domain (rest looked up from reference TRBV7-2 and TRBJ2-3): GAGVSQSPSNKVTEKGKDVELRCDPISGHTALYWYRQSLGQGLEFLIYFQGNSAPDKSGLPSDRFSAERTGGSVSTLTIQRTQQEDSAVYLCASSPTSGLAGTTDTQYFGPGTRLTVL.

This CDR3 reads CASSPSTGRMEGYTF. CDR3 nucleotide sequence: TGTGCCAGCAGCCCCTCGACAGGGAGGATGGAAGGCTACACCTTC. The chain links TRBV5-4 to TRBJ1-2; 7 bases map to TRBD1. This CDR3 is built from 15 residues. Germline V CDR1 and CDR2: SGHNT, YYREEE (reference sequence). The trim removed 4 bases at V and 8 bases at J, leaving 14 bases unmatched.

The rearrangement uses TRBV5-1 and TRBJ1-2, with D unresolved. V shed 3 bases and J shed 6 bases, with 21 bases lying between them. The CDR3 has 16 amino acids. The germline V gene encodes CDR1 SGHRS and CDR2 YFSETQ. CDR3 in DNA: TGCGCCAGCAGCTCCCCCGACTATGGGCCCCTCCATGGCTACACCTTC. Translation: CASSSPDYGPLHGYTF.

V usage is TRBV7-9 and J usage is TRBJ2-2, with D tentatively TRBD1 (5 bases). V dropped 6 bases and J dropped 3 bases, with 14 bases sitting between them. CDR1 SEHNR and CDR2 FQNEAQ come from the germline V gene (reference sequence). The CDR3 spans 15 residues. Written as DNA, the CDR3 is TGTGCCAGCAGTCCCAGGGAATGGGACACCGGGGAGCTGTTTTTT. Its translation: CASSPREWDTGELFF. Full variable domain (outside the CDR3, taken from reference TRBV7-9 and TRBJ2-2): DTGVSQNPRHKITKRGQNVTFRCDPISEHNRLYWYRQTLGQGPEFLTYFQNEAQLEKSRLLSDRFSAERPKGSFSTLEIQRTEQGDSAMYLCASSPREWDTGELFFGEGSRLTVL.

This chain connects TRBV3-1 (or the pseudogene TRBV3-2) to TRBJ2-1; 7 bases fit TRBD2. The V gene's germline CDR1 is LGHDT and CDR2 YNNKEL (reference sequence). The CDR3 is 16 residues long. Trimming took 5 bases from V and 7 from J; bases not matched to a gene: 14. The CDR3 DNA sequence: TGTGCCAGCAGCGCCGACCTGGGGGGGGTTCCAAATGAGCAGTTCTTC. Translated: CASSADLGGVPNEQFF.

The chain employs TRBV6-5 and TRBJ1-2; D might be TRBD1 (6 bases). The V gene's germline CDR1 is MNHEY and CDR2 SVGAGI. The CDR3 has 14 amino acids. V was shortened by 0 bases and J by 4 bases, with 9 bases between the two germline ends. The CDR3 is CASSYSRDIYGYTF. For the CDR3, the DNA is TGTGCCAGCAGTTACTCTCGGGACATCTATGGCTACACCTTC.

The V and J genes are TRBV2 and TRBJ1-6; no clear D gene. V gave up 5 bases and J gave up 7 bases, with 9 bases separating them. The CDR3 length is 13 residues. From germline, CDR1 is SNHLY and CDR2 FYNNEI. Here the CDR3 DNA reads TGTGCCAGCAGTAGCGGGCTCAATTCACCCCTCCACTTT. Its protein product is CASSSGLNSPLHF.

The chain has TRBV19 and TRBJ2-7, with 7 bases that match TRBD1. Germline loops: CDR1 LNHDA, CDR2 SQIVND (reference sequence). The junction had 7 bases not matched to a gene; V was cut back by 3 bases and J by 2 bases. CDR3 length equals 15 residues. CDR3 in amino acids: CASSIFHGQAYEQYF. CDR3 nucleotides: TGTGCCAGTAGTATCTTTCATGGACAGGCCTACGAGCAGTACTTC.

This chain links TRBV9 with TRBJ2-3; TRBD2 matches at 7 bases. After removal of 0 bases from V and 1 base from J, the junction contained 8 bases not matched to a gene. The CDR3 consists of 17 residues. The V gene's germline CDR1 is SGDLS and CDR2 YYNGEE. CDR3 in DNA: TGTGCCAGCAGCGTAGAGGGAGCGGGGAGCCGCACAGATACGCAGTATTTT. It translates to CASSVEGAGSRTDTQYF.

This chain links TRBV3-1 (or the pseudogene TRBV3-2) with TRBJ1-1, with a possible D match to TRBD1 (5 bases). The CDR3 spans 14 residues. Trimming shortened V by 4 bases and J by 2 bases, and 11 bases separated the two germline ends. Germline loops: CDR1 LGHDT, CDR2 YNNKEL (reference sequence). The DNA of the CDR3 is TGTGCCAGCAGCCGCGGGACGGTTAACACTGAAGCTTTCTTT. Residues: CASSRGTVNTEAFF.